These 5 T cell receptor beta chains were sequenced from one sample in a study of follicular helper T cells after annual influenza vaccination. Method: immunoSEQ multiplex PCR; TCRdb's copy keeps in-frame clones and lacks some. The sample includes 7,500 to 10,000 clones, 80% to 90% seen only once; the top ten take 3% to 4%. Time point given: 2014-2015 season, 7 days after vaccination. The starting material was CXCR5+ CD38- circulating T follicular helper cells from blood, obtained 7 days after influenza vaccination. The subset here: circulating Tfh, non-naive CD4+CXCR5+PD-1+ (ICOS+CD38+ or ICOS-CD38-). The receptors derive from an adult who received the influenza vaccine.

The chain has TRBV6-1 and TRBJ2-4, with D perhaps TRBD1 or TRBD2 (5 bases each). CDR3 length: 16 amino acids. Trimming stripped 2 bases from V and 3 bases from J, with 14 bases between. Germline lookup yields CDR1 MNHNS and CDR2 SASEGT. CDR3 in amino acids: CASSEYGAVGKNIQYF. CDR3 in DNA: TGTGCCAGCAGTGAATACGGGGCAGTGGGCAAAAACATTCAGTACTTC.

The CDR3 loop reads CASSPGQGTSTNEKLFF. Written as DNA, the CDR3 is TGCGCCAGCAGCCCGGGACAGGGGACATCAACTAATGAAAAACTGTTTTTT. This rearrangement joins TRBV5-1 to TRBJ1-4; TRBD1 aligns across 10 bases. CDR1 and CDR2 (germline): SGHRS, YFSETQ. This CDR3 contains 17 residues. Unmatched junction bases numbered 6, after V lost 4 bases and J lost 0 bases.

The chain combines TRBV7-9 with TRBJ2-2; TRBD1 aligns across 8 bases. CDR1 and CDR2 from the germline V gene are SEHNR and FQNEAQ (reference sequence). The CDR3 covers 16 residues. Trimming cost V 5 bases and J 1 base; bases outside gene matches: 6. The CDR3 DNA sequence: TGTGCCAGCAGCCTCGGACAGGGCCTGAACACCGGGGAGCTGTTTTTT. Protein: CASSLGQGLNTGELFF.

This chain links TRBV11-2 with TRBJ2-7, with TRBD1 matching 10 bases. J lost 0 bases, V lost 4 bases, and 9 bases had no gene match. CDR1 and CDR2 (germline): SGHAT, FQNNGV. The CDR3 consists of 17 residues. This CDR3 is CASSSTATGGLSYEQYF. The CDR3 DNA follows: TGTGCCAGCAGCTCCACCGCGACAGGGGGCCTCTCCTACGAGCAGTACTTC.

The chain carries TRBV5-8 and TRBJ2-3; D unclear. V gave up 4 bases and J gave up 0 bases, with 9 bases separating them. CDR1 is SGHTS, CDR2 YDEGEE, per germline. This CDR3 has 14 residues. The chain's CDR3 is CASSRRTSTDTQYF. The CDR3 region has the DNA TGTGCCAGCAGCCGGAGAACTAGCACAGATACGCAGTATTTT.